This T cell receptor beta chain originates from a study of T cell repertoires in cytomegalovirus infection. Many counts were recorded for this clonotype. Its antigen is as yet unknown. This CDR3 spans 19 amino acids. Trimming removed 2 bases from V and 2 bases from J; junction bases left unmatched: 11. TCRdb processed the reads anew with MiXCR; each CDR3 protein has one entry. The sample holds about 490,000 distinct CDR3 sequences, approximately 10% seen once. General observations from the study: In two of eight donors, the top clonotype was HLA-C-restricted CMV-specific.

Sample: PBMCs. The TCR originated in a human donor in good health (CMV status not recorded). Some clones in this sample may be carry-over from other donors' samples. The chain links TRBV12-3 or TRBV12-4 to TRBJ1-3, with 11 bases that match TRBD1. Here the CDR3 reads CASSLNMRGQGGAGNTIYF. CDR3 in DNA: TGTGCCAGCAGTTTAAATATGAGGGGACAGGGGGGCGCTGGAAACACCATATATTTT.